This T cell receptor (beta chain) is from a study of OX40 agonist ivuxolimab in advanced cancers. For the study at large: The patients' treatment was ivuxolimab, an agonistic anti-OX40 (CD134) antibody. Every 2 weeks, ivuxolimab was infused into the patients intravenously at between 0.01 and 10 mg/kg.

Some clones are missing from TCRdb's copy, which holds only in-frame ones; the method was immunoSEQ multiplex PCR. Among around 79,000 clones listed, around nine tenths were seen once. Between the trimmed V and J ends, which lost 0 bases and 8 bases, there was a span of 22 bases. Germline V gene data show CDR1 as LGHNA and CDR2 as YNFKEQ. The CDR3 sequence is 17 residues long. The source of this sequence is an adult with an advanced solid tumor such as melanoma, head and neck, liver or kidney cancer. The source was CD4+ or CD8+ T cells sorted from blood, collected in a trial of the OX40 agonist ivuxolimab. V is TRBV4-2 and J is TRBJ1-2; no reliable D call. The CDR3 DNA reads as TGTGCCAGCAGCCAAGATCCGGCGGGAGGGTCGGAAGGGGGCTACACCTTC. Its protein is CASSQDPAGGSEGGYTF.